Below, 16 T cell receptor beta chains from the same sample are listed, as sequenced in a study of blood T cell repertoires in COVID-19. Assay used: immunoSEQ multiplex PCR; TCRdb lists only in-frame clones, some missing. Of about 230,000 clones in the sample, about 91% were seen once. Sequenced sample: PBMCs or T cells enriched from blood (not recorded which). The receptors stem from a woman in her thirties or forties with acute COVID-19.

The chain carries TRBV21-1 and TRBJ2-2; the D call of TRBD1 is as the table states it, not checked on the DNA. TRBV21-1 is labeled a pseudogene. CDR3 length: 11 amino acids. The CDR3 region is CATDRTGELFF. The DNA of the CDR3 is TGTGCCACCGACAGAACCGGGGAGCTGTTTTTT.

CDR3 region: CASSTSGAYEQYF. Written as DNA, the CDR3 is TGTGCCAGCAGCACCAGCGGGGCCTACGAGCAGTACTTC. The chain carries TRBV7-2 and TRBJ2-7; 7 bases fit TRBD2. The CDR3 has 13 residues. CDR1 SGHTA and CDR2 FQGNSA come from the germline V gene. V shed 5 bases and J 2 bases; nucleotides not matched to a gene: 3. The complete variable domain, with remaining parts taken from reference TRBV7-2 and TRBJ2-7, reads GAGVSQSPSNKVTEKGKDVELRCDPISGHTALYWYRQSLGQGLEFLIYFQGNSAPDKSGLPSDRFSAERTGGSVSTLTIQRTQQEDSAVYLCASSTSGAYEQYFGPGTRLTVT.

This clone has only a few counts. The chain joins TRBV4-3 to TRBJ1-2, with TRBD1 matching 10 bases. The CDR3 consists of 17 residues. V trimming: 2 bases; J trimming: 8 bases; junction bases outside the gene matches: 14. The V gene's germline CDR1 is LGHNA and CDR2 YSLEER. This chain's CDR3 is CASSQIKLGQGIRGYTF. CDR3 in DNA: TGCGCCAGCAGCCAAATCAAACTGGGACAGGGGATTCGAGGCTACACCTTC.

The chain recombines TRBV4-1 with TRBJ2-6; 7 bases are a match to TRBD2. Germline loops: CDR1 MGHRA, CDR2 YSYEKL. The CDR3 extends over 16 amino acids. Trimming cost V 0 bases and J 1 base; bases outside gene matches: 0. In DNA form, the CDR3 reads TGCGCCAGCAGCCAAGAGGGGGGGTCTGGGGCCAACGTCCTGACTTTC. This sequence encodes CASSQEGGSGANVLTF.

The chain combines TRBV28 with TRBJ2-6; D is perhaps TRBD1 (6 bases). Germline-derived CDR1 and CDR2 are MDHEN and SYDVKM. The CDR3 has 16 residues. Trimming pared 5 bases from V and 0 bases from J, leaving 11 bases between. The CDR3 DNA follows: TGTGCCAGCAGTCCGGGACAAGTCTCTGGGGCCAACGTCCTGACTTTC. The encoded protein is CASSPGQVSGANVLTF.

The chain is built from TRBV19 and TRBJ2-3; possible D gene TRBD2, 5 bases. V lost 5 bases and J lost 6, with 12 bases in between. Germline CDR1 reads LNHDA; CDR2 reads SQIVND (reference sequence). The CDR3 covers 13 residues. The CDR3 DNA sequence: TGTGCCAGTAGTTCCCGGACTTGGGATACGCAGTATTTT. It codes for CASSSRTWDTQYF.

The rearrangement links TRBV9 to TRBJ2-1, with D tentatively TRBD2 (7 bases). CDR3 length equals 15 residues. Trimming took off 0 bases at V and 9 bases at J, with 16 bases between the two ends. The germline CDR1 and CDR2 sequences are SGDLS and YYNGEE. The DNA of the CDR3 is TGTGCCAGCAGCGTAGATCCGGGGGGCGGTGGTGAGCAGTTCTTC. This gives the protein CASSVDPGGGGEQFF.

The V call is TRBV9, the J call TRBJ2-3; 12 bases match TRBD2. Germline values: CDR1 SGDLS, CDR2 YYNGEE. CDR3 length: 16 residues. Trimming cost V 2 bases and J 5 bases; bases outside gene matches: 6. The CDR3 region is CASSVDTGLAGDTQYF. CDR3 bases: TGTGCCAGCAGCGTCGATACGGGACTAGCGGGAGATACGCAGTATTTT.

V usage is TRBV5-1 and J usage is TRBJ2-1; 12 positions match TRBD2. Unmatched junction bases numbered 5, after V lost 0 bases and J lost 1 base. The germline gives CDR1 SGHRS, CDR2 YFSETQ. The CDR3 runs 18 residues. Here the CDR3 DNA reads TGCGCCAGCAGCTTGGACGGGACTAGCGGGTGGTCCTACAATGAGCAGTTCTTC. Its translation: CASSLDGTSGWSYNEQFF.

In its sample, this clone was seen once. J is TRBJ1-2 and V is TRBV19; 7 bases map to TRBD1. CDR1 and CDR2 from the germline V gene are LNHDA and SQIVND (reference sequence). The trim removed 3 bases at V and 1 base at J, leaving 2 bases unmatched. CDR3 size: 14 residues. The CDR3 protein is CASSMGQLNYGYTF. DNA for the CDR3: TGTGCCAGTAGTATGGGACAGCTTAACTATGGCTACACCTTC.

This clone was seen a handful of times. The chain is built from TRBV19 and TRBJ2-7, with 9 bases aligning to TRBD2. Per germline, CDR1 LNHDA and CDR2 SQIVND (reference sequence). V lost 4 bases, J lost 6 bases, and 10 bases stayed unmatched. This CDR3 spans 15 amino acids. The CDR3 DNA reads TGTGCCAGTAGTACCGGACTAGCGAGGTATGGCGAGCAGTACTTC. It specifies CASSTGLARYGEQYF.

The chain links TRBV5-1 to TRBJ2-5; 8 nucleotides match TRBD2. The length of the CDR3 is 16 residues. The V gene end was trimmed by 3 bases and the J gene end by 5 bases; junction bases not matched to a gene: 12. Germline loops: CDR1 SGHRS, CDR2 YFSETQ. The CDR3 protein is CASSSTQAGAWETQYF. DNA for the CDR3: TGCGCCAGCAGCTCCACCCAAGCGGGAGCGTGGGAGACCCAGTACTTC. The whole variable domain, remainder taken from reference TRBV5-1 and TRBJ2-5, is KAGVTQTPRYLIKTRGQQVTLSCSPISGHRSVSWYQQTPGQGLQFLFEYFSETQRNKGNFPGRFSGRQFSNSRSEMNVSTLELGDSALYLCASSSTQAGAWETQYFGPGTRLLVL.

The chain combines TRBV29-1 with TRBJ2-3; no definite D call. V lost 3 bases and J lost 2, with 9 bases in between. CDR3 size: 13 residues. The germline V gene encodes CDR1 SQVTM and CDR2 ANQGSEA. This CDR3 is CSVEMGPTDTQYF. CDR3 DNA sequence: TGCAGCGTTGAGATGGGCCCCACAGATACGCAGTATTTT.

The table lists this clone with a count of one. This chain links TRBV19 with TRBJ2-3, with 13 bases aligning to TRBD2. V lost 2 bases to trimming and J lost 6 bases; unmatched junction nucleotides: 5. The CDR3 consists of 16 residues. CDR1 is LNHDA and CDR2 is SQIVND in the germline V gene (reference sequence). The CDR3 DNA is TGTGCCAGTAGTATAAGGGGGACTAGCGGGATGGATACGCAGTATTTT. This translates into CASSIRGTSGMDTQYF.

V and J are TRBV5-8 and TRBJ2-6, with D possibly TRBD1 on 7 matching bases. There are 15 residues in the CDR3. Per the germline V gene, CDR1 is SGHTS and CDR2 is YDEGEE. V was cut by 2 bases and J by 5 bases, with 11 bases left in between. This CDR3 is CASSFQGGRANVLTF. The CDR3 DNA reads TGTGCCAGCAGCTTCCAGGGGGGCAGGGCCAACGTCCTGACTTTC.

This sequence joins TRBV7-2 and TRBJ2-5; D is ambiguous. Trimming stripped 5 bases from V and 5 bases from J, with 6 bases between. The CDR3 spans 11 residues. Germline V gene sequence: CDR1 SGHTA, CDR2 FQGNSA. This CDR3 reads CASSLIETQYF. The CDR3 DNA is TGTGCCAGCAGCCTAATTGAGACCCAGTACTTC.